One sample yielded the 26 T cell receptor beta chains listed below, sequenced in a study of blood T cell repertoires in COVID-19. TCRdb keeps only in-frame clones here, not all; method: immunoSEQ multiplex PCR. The repertoire has a few hundred thousand clones, roughly 88% of them found once; the top ten carry over 2%. Sequenced sample: peripheral blood. The origin of the receptors is a man aged 25 to 45 who had recovered from COVID-19.

The rearrangement uses TRBV6-8 and TRBJ1-4, with D perhaps TRBD1 (5 bases). Trimming removed 5 bases at V and 0 bases at J, with 19 bases between. Germline lookup yields CDR1 MNHGY and CDR2 SAAAGT. The CDR3 contains 18 residues. The CDR3, as DNA: TGTGCCAGCAGTAGTTGTCAGGGCCTCCTTGCAACTAATGAAAAACTGTTTTTT. Translation gives CASSSCQGLLATNEKLFF.

This chain joins TRBV6-2 or TRBV6-3 and TRBJ1-2; D gene ambiguous. Per the germline V gene, CDR1 is MNHEY and CDR2 is SVGEGT. The CDR3 covers 15 residues. Trimming shortened V by 6 bases and J by 4 bases, and 18 bases separated the two germline ends. CDR3 coding DNA: TGTGCCAGCAGCCTTGACGTTGGACTATTCTATGGCTACACCTTC. This codes for CASSLDVGLFYGYTF.

The chain employs TRBV28 and TRBJ2-1, with 11 positions matching TRBD1. This CDR3 spans 16 amino acids. The V gene end was trimmed by 4 bases and the J gene end by 2 bases; junction bases not matched to a gene: 4. Germline V gene lookup returns CDR1 MDHEN and CDR2 SYDVKM. As DNA, the CDR3 is TGTGCCAGCAGTTCCCCGGGACAGGGGGCCTACAATGAGCAGTTCTTC. Protein product: CASSSPGQGAYNEQFF.

The chain uses TRBV29-1 and TRBJ1-4, with D maybe TRBD1 (5 bases). This CDR3 spans 15 amino acids. V was clipped by 6 bases and J by 0 bases, with 14 bases between them. Germline values: CDR1 SQVTM, CDR2 ANQGSEA. The CDR3 here is CSVFVRDSTNEKLFF. The CDR3 DNA sequence: TGCAGCGTGTTCGTCAGGGATTCAACTAATGAAAAACTGTTTTTT.

This sequence joins TRBV5-1 and TRBJ2-6; D is perhaps TRBD1 (5 bases). This CDR3 region has 17 residues. Deletions cut 0 bases from V and 4 bases from J, with 14 bases between. CDR1 and CDR2 (germline): SGHRS, YFSETQ. The CDR3 nucleotides are TGCGCCAGCAGCTTGGTCTCCGGTGGGGCCGGGGCCAACGTCCTGACTTTC. Amino acid sequence: CASSLVSGGAGANVLTF. Full variable domain (remainder filled in from reference TRBV5-1 and TRBJ2-6): KAGVTQTPRYLIKTRGQQVTLSCSPISGHRSVSWYQQTPGQGLQFLFEYFSETQRNKGNFPGRFSGRQFSNSRSEMNVSTLELGDSALYLCASSLVSGGAGANVLTFGAGSRLTVL.

The chain carries TRBV30 and TRBJ1-5; tentative D call: TRBD1 (6 bases). CDR3 size: 14 residues. Per germline, CDR1 GTSNPN and CDR2 SVGIG (reference sequence). V dropped 0 bases and J dropped 7 bases, with 13 bases sitting between them. CDR3 sequence reads: CAWSVSGTNQPQHF. CDR3 DNA: TGTGCCTGGAGTGTATCGGGGACAAACCAGCCCCAGCATTTT.

CDR3 DNA sequence: TGCAGCGTCAGACAGAGGCAATCTTTCTTT. Encoded protein: CSVRQRQSFF. The chain links TRBV29-1 to TRBJ1-1; possibly TRBD1 for D (5 bases). Trimming pared 6 bases from V and 12 bases from J, leaving 14 bases between. The length of the CDR3 is 10 residues. Per germline, CDR1 SQVTM and CDR2 ANQGSEA. Looking up the rest from reference TRBV29-1 and TRBJ1-1 gives the full variable domain: SAVISQKPSRDICQRGTSLTIQCQVDSQVTMMFWYRQQPGQSLTLIATANQGSEATYESGFVIDKFPISRPNLTFSTLTVSNMSPEDSSIYLCSVRQRQSFFGQGTRLTVV.

This clone has only one observation. The chain combines TRBV19 with TRBJ2-1; D is possibly TRBD1 (6 bases). The CDR3 runs to 14 residues. Trimming took off 5 bases at V and 7 bases at J, with 15 bases between the two ends. The V gene's germline CDR1 is LNHDA and CDR2 SQIVND (reference sequence). In nucleotides, the CDR3 is TGTGCCAGTAGTCTCACAGGGTGGGGGAATGAGCAGTTCTTC. Translated, it gives CASSLTGWGNEQFF.

The chain carries TRBV14 and TRBJ2-7; 8 bases line up with TRBD2. J gave up 1 base and V 0 bases, and 5 bases lay outside the gene matches. Germline assignment: CDR1 SGHDN and CDR2 FVKESK. This CDR3 spans 16 amino acids. CDR3 DNA sequence: TGTGCCAGCAGCCAAGACTGGGCGGGGGGTTCCTACGAGCAGTACTTC. It translates to CASSQDWAGGSYEQYF.

The chain uses TRBV6-6 and TRBJ2-7, with a weak D call TRBD2 (5 bases). The CDR3 sequence is 14 residues long. The germline gives CDR1 MNHNY, CDR2 SVGAGI (reference sequence). The V end lost 0 bases, the J end lost 3 bases, and 9 bases lay between the germline ends. The CDR3 DNA reads TGTGCCAGCAGTTACTCGGGCCGGGACTACGAGCAGTACTTC. Translated: CASSYSGRDYEQYF.

This clone showed up just once. The V and J genes are TRBV24-1 and TRBJ2-7; possible D gene TRBD1, 6 bases. Germline assignment: CDR1 KGHDR and CDR2 SFDVKD. The V gene lost 9 bases and the J gene lost 5 bases, with 10 bases spanning the gap. This CDR3 is 11 amino acids long. CDR3 coding DNA: TGTGCCACCTCACAGGGCGACGAGCAGTACTTC. It yields the protein CATSQGDEQYF.

The chain combines TRBV6-5 with TRBJ2-5; perhaps TRBD2 as D (6 bases). The CDR3 has 15 amino acids. CDR1 is MNHEY and CDR2 is SVGAGI in the germline V gene. The germline V and J ends were trimmed by 0 bases and 5 bases, with 13 bases remaining between them. The DNA of the CDR3 is TGTGCCAGCAGTTACTCGAGGGCAAGCGGGGAGACCCAGTACTTC. It translates to CASSYSRASGETQYF.

This chain connects TRBV5-6 to TRBJ2-1; TRBD2 might be the D (7 bases). CDR1 and CDR2 from the germline V gene are SGHDT and YYEEEE. This CDR3 has 12 residues. V was pared by 4 bases and J by 11 bases, with 13 bases between. As DNA, the CDR3 is TGTGCCAGCAGCCTAGGGGGAGGGAAGCAGTTCTTC. Its protein product is CASSLGGGKQFF.

This chain joins TRBV6-6 and TRBJ1-5; 10 bases are shared with TRBD1. The CDR3 covers 18 residues. Germline V gene sequence: CDR1 MNHNY, CDR2 SVGAGI (reference sequence). V shed 5 bases and J 4 bases; nucleotides not matched to a gene: 14. The CDR3 sequence: CASSPTGGNNIRNQPQHF. CDR3 sequence (DNA): TGTGCCAGCAGTCCGACAGGGGGCAACAACATCAGGAATCAGCCCCAGCATTTT.

The chain joins TRBV6-4 to TRBJ2-2; no reliable D call. The CDR3 runs 13 residues. Per germline, CDR1 MRHNA and CDR2 SNTAGT. V dropped 2 bases and J dropped 6 bases, with 7 bases sitting between them. This chain's CDR3 is CASSDQAPGELFF. Written as DNA, the CDR3 is TGTGCCAGCAGTGACCAGGCGCCCGGGGAGCTGTTTTTT.

The chain combines TRBV7-6 with TRBJ1-1, with D possibly TRBD1 on 6 matching bases. Trimming took 5 bases from V and 1 from J, leaving 14 bases between them. In germline, CDR1 is SGHVS, CDR2 FNYEAQ. The CDR3 runs 15 residues. This CDR3 is CASSLLQGQNTEAFF. The CDR3 DNA reads as TGTGCCAGCAGCCTACTTCAGGGACAGAACACTGAAGCTTTCTTT.

J is TRBJ1-1 and V is TRBV7-8; no firm D call. The CDR3 consists of 15 residues. Germline CDR1 and CDR2: SGHVS and FQNEAQ. The V gene lost 5 bases and the J gene lost 0 bases, with 13 bases spanning the gap. The CDR3 loop is CASSPGLRVNTEAFF. Here the CDR3 DNA reads TGTGCCAGCAGCCCCGGGTTGAGGGTGAACACTGAAGCTTTCTTT.

This clone was detected only once. The chain joins TRBV13 to TRBJ2-3, with D perhaps matching TRBD2 (5 bases). CDR3 length: 15 residues. Germline loops: CDR1 PRHDT, CDR2 FYEKMQ (reference sequence). The ends were cut back, 1 base at V and 2 bases at J, with 10 bases in the middle. CDR3 coding DNA: TGTGCCAGCAGCTTAGACAGACTAAACACAGATACGCAGTATTTT. It yields the protein CASSLDRLNTDTQYF.

The chain uses TRBV30 and TRBJ1-2; the D gene is possibly TRBD1 (6 bases). CDR1 is GTSNPN, CDR2 SVGIG, per germline (reference sequence). Deletions cut 0 bases from V and 2 bases from J, with 10 bases between. CDR3 length: 14 residues. The CDR3 region has the DNA TGTGCCTGGAGTGTAGCAGGGGCGAACTATGGCTACACCTTC. The encoded protein is CAWSVAGANYGYTF.

V is TRBV6-1 and J is TRBJ1-5; 7 bases align to TRBD1. This CDR3 contains 15 residues. J was trimmed by 0 bases and V by 5 bases; bases with no gene match: 4. The germline gives CDR1 MNHNS, CDR2 SASEGT. In nucleotides, the CDR3 is TGTGCCAGCAGTTCACAGGGGATTAGCAATCAGCCCCAGCATTTT. Protein: CASSSQGISNQPQHF.

The CDR3 is CASSYTGQGYGYTF. Written as DNA, the CDR3 is TGTGCCAGCAGTTATACGGGACAGGGATATGGCTACACCTTC. The V gene is TRBV6-5, the J gene TRBJ1-2, with 9 bases identical to TRBD1. The CDR3 spans 14 residues. The trim removed 3 bases at V and 5 bases at J, leaving 4 bases unmatched. CDR1 and CDR2 (germline): MNHEY, SVGAGI.

This chain uses TRBV2 with TRBJ1-4; weak D call: TRBD1 (5 bases). The V end was cut by 10 bases, the J end by 4 bases, with 19 bases between. Germline V CDR1 and CDR2: SNHLY, FYNNEI. The CDR3 is made up of 15 amino acids. The chain's CDR3 is CATRQNPLLNEKLFF. The CDR3 DNA reads TGTGCCACCCGACAGAACCCGTTACTTAATGAAAAACTGTTTTTT.

The J gene is TRBJ1-1, the V gene TRBV5-1; 7 bases agree with TRBD1. This CDR3 has 16 amino acids. Trimming at V came to 2 bases and at J to 3 bases, leaving 10 bases not matched to a gene. The germline V gene encodes CDR1 SGHRS and CDR2 YFSETQ. The CDR3 region has the DNA TGCGCCAGCAGCTTCGGGTATTCCACAGGGGACACTGAAGCTTTCTTT. It encodes CASSFGYSTGDTEAFF.

This rearrangement joins TRBV7-2 to TRBJ1-4, with D tentatively TRBD1 (5 bases). Germline V lookup: CDR1 SGHTA, CDR2 FQGNSA. Trimming stripped 3 bases from V and 3 bases from J, with 11 bases between. The CDR3 is 15 residues long. The CDR3 loop is CASSFGQGPNEKLFF. CDR3 in DNA: TGTGCCAGCAGCTTTGGGCAGGGTCCTAATGAAAAACTGTTTTTT.

This clone was observed once. V gene TRBV30 combines with J gene TRBJ1-3; a possible D gene is TRBD1 (5 bases). The CDR3 has 13 amino acids. Per the germline V gene, CDR1 is GTSNPN and CDR2 is SVGIG (reference sequence). The V end lost 4 bases, the J end lost 0 bases, and 7 bases lay between the germline ends. CDR3 loop: CAWTGISGNTIYF. DNA for the CDR3: TGTGCCTGGACAGGGATCTCTGGAAACACCATATATTTT.

The chain recombines TRBV25-1 with TRBJ2-5, with 9 positions matching TRBD2. The germline V gene has CDR1 MGHDK and CDR2 SYGVNS. The CDR3 length is 17 residues. The V and J ends lost 2 bases and 5 bases, in that order; junction bases with no gene match: 12. The CDR3 spells CASSEGQGGTSWETQYF. Written as DNA, the CDR3 is TGTGCCAGCAGTGAAGGTCAGGGTGGGACTAGCTGGGAGACCCAGTACTTC.